This TCR beta chain comes out of a study of breast tumors, draining lymph nodes, adjacent tissues. The lymph nodes were axillary draining lymph nodes from breast cancer patients. This clonotype was detected ten times or more. Per germline, CDR1 SGHVS and CDR2 FQNEAQ. Between the trimmed V and J ends, which lost 6 bases and 0 bases, there was a span of 7 bases. This CDR3 comprises 13 residues. MiXCR, run by TCRdb on the multiplex PCR reads, gives a single entry per CDR3 protein. The table includes about 130,000 distinct CDR3 sequences, 20% detected once. The gene calls are TRBV7-8 and TRBJ2-3; D unresolved. The sequence was obtained from a female donor with breast cancer. Some clones in this sample may be carry-over from other donors' samples. The sample was axillary lymph node tissue. The CDR3 loop reads CASRFRSTDTQYF. CDR3 DNA: TGTGCCAGCAGGTTTAGAAGCACAGATACGCAGTATTTT.